The 31 T cell receptor beta chains below all came from one sample that was sequenced in a study of cytomegalovirus exposure and HLA in healthy donors. PCR amplification relied on 60 Vbeta primers (plus 13 Jbeta primers). The method was immunoSEQ multiplex PCR; TCRdb's version includes in-frame clones alone and lacks a portion of them. The table records about 190,000 clones, 80% of them present only once. Material: PBMCs. These TCRs come from a man in his forties in good health and CMV-seropositive.

This chain uses TRBV6-5 with TRBJ2-4; D is possibly TRBD2 (5 bases). CDR3 length: 16 amino acids. Trimming removed 0 bases from V and 0 bases from J, with 9 bases in between. Germline V gene lookup returns CDR1 MNHEY and CDR2 SVGAGI. CDR3 region: CASSYSGVLAKNIQYF. In nucleotides, the CDR3 is TGTGCCAGCAGTTACTCGGGAGTTCTAGCCAAAAACATTCAGTACTTC.

The chain joins TRBV9 to TRBJ1-1, with D unresolved. In germline, CDR1 is SGDLS, CDR2 YYNGEE. The CDR3 length is 14 residues. V lost 0 bases and J 4 bases, leaving 10 bases between the germline ends. The DNA for the CDR3 is TGTGCCAGCAGCGTAGACAGCTTGCCCACTGAAGCTTTCTTT. This codes for CASSVDSLPTEAFF. Full variable domain (outside the CDR3, taken from reference TRBV9 and TRBJ1-1): DSGVTQTPKHLITATGQRVTLRCSPRSGDLSVYWYQQSLDQGLQFLIQYYNGEERAKGNILERFSAQQFPDLHSELNLSSLELGDSALYFCASSVDSLPTEAFFGQGTRLTVV.

The V gene is TRBV15, the J gene TRBJ2-2; D remains ambiguous. Trimming cost V 2 bases and J 5 bases, with 9 bases left between them. CDR3 length equals 14 residues. Germline V gives CDR1 LNHNV, CDR2 YYDKDF (reference sequence). CDR3 coding DNA: TGTGCCACCAGCAGAAAACCCAGAACCGGGGAGCTGTTTTTT. Protein: CATSRKPRTGELFF. Full variable domain (remainder filled in from reference TRBV15 and TRBJ2-2): DAMVIQNPRYQVTQFGKPVTLSCSQTLNHNVMYWYQQKSSQAPKLLFHYYDKDFNNEADTPDNFQSRRPNTSFCFLDIRSPGLGDTAMYLCATSRKPRTGELFFGEGSRLTVL.

The chain has TRBV7-2 and TRBJ1-5, with D maybe TRBD1 (5 bases). Germline V CDR1 and CDR2: SGHTA, FQGNSA. With 1 base removed from V and 0 bases from J, the gap between germline ends came to 10 bases. The CDR3 is 16 residues long. The CDR3 nucleotides read TGTGCCAGCAGCTTAGTGCAGGGAAATAGCAATCAGCCCCAGCATTTT. This encodes CASSLVQGNSNQPQHF.

The gene calls are TRBV28 and TRBJ2-7; 7 bases line up with TRBD2. V was pared by 3 bases and J by 1 base, with 15 bases of the junction left unmatched. The CDR3 sequence is 18 residues long. Germline lookup yields CDR1 MDHEN and CDR2 SYDVKM. The CDR3 region has the DNA TGTGCCAGCAGTTTTGAACGGGGAGGGACTTACCGTTCCTACGAGCAGTACTTC. Translated, it gives CASSFERGGTYRSYEQYF. The whole variable domain, filled in from reference TRBV28 and TRBJ2-7, reads DVKVTQSSRYLVKRTGEKVFLECVQDMDHENMFWYRQDPGLGLRLIYFSYDVKMKEKGDIPEGYSVSREKKERFSLILESASTNQTSMYLCASSFERGGTYRSYEQYFGPGTRLTVT.

J is TRBJ2-7 and V is TRBV5-1; 9 positions match TRBD2. V dropped 7 bases and J dropped 7; count of bases not matched to a gene: 9. The CDR3 has 13 amino acids. Per the germline V gene, CDR1 is SGHRS and CDR2 is YFSETQ. The CDR3 nucleotides read TGCGCCAGCGAACTAGCGGGTGGAGGGGAGCAGTACTTC. It codes for CASELAGGGEQYF.

This rearrangement joins TRBV5-1 to TRBJ2-7, with 8 bases lining up with TRBD1. J was trimmed by 5 bases and V by 3 bases; bases with no gene match: 7. CDR3 length: 14 amino acids. Per germline, CDR1 SGHRS and CDR2 YFSETQ. Here the CDR3 DNA reads TGCGCCAGCAGCTCAAACGGACAGGGCGACGAGCAGTACTTC. This encodes CASSSNGQGDEQYF.

J is TRBJ2-7 and V is TRBV7-2, with a possible D match to TRBD2 (7 bases). The CDR3 is made up of 18 amino acids. The germline V gene encodes CDR1 SGHTA and CDR2 FQGNSA. Between the trimmed V and J ends, which lost 5 bases and 0 bases, there was a span of 23 bases. CDR3 DNA sequence: TGTGCCAGCAGCCCTCACGGGGGGCGGGGTTTCTCCTCCTACGAGCAGTACTTC. Amino acids: CASSPHGGRGFSSYEQYF.

The chain couples TRBV5-1 to TRBJ2-3, with D tentatively TRBD1 (6 bases). Germline assignment: CDR1 SGHRS and CDR2 YFSETQ. The length of the CDR3 is 15 residues. The V and J ends lost 3 bases and 0 bases respectively, with 11 bases between them. CDR3 sequence: CASSWIQGSTDTQYF. In DNA form, the CDR3 reads TGCGCCAGCAGCTGGATACAGGGTAGCACAGATACGCAGTATTTT. The full variable domain, completed using reference TRBV5-1 and TRBJ2-3, is KAGVTQTPRYLIKTRGQQVTLSCSPISGHRSVSWYQQTPGQGLQFLFEYFSETQRNKGNFPGRFSGRQFSNSRSEMNVSTLELGDSALYLCASSWIQGSTDTQYFGPGTRLTVL.

The rearrangement joins TRBV28 to TRBJ1-2; no clear D gene. The germline V gene encodes CDR1 MDHEN and CDR2 SYDVKM. Trimming pared 5 bases from V and 0 bases from J, leaving 16 bases between. The CDR3 loop spans 16 amino acids. The CDR3 region has the DNA TGTGCCAGCAGTCTCACGGGAGGAGTGTCTAACTATGGCTACACCTTC. Residues: CASSLTGGVSNYGYTF.

CDR3 in amino acids: CAWSVSVSDSPLHF. CDR3 in DNA: TGTGCCTGGAGTGTCTCGGTTTCTGATTCACCCCTCCACTTT. This chain uses TRBV30 with TRBJ1-6; no reliable D call. CDR3 length equals 14 residues. Germline V lookup: CDR1 GTSNPN, CDR2 SVGIG (reference sequence). The V end lost 0 bases, the J end lost 8 bases, and 11 bases lay between the germline ends.

The J gene is TRBJ2-2, the V gene TRBV10-3, with TRBD1 matching over 7 bases. The trim removed 11 bases at V and 2 bases at J, leaving 11 bases unmatched. The CDR3 sequence is 15 residues long. Germline values: CDR1 ENHRY, CDR2 SYGVKD. CDR3 sequence: CAALSGTENTGELFF. The DNA of the CDR3 is TGTGCCGCTCTATCTGGGACAGAAAACACCGGGGAGCTGTTTTTT.

This clone came up once. V usage is TRBV2 and J usage is TRBJ2-7, with a tentative D call TRBD2 (5 bases). Trimming removed 8 bases from V and 7 bases from J, with 15 bases in between. Germline V gives CDR1 SNHLY, CDR2 FYNNEI. The CDR3 extends over 12 amino acids. The CDR3 loop is CASRVAGGEQYF. The CDR3 DNA is TGTGCCAGCCGGGTCGCCGGCGGGGAGCAGTACTTC.

The chain recombines TRBV25-1 with TRBJ2-1; a weak D match, TRBD2 (6 bases). The CDR3 contains 14 residues. In germline, CDR1 is MGHDK, CDR2 SYGVNS. Trimming removed 4 bases from V and 4 bases from J, with 11 bases in between. Here the CDR3 reads CASSVGGSYNEQFF. Here the CDR3 DNA reads TGTGCCAGCAGTGTTGGGGGGTCGTACAATGAGCAGTTCTTC.

The chain employs TRBV9 and TRBJ2-7; the match to TRBD2 covers 9 bases. The CDR3 runs 14 residues. The V gene end was trimmed by 0 bases and the J gene end by 4 bases; junction bases not matched to a gene: 2. CDR1 is SGDLS and CDR2 is YYNGEE in the germline V gene. The CDR3 coding sequence is TGTGCCAGCAGCGTAGAACTAGCGGGTTACGAGCAGTACTTC. Protein: CASSVELAGYEQYF.

The rearrangement joins TRBV30 to TRBJ2-5, with TRBD1 identical over 10 bases. Germline V lookup: CDR1 GTSNPN, CDR2 SVGIG (reference sequence). The CDR3 contains 12 residues. The J segment lost 6 bases and the V segment lost 3 bases, leaving 1 base of the junction unmatched. The CDR3 region has the DNA TGTGCCTGGAGGGGACAGGGGAAGACCCAGTACTTC. Translation gives CAWRGQGKTQYF.

The chain has TRBV19 and TRBJ2-7; 14 bases align to TRBD2. Germline assignment: CDR1 LNHDA and CDR2 SQIVND (reference sequence). With 5 bases clipped from V and 0 bases from J, the junction kept 6 bases outside the gene matches. This CDR3 is built from 17 residues. DNA of the CDR3: TGTGCCAGTAGTTTCCTCGGGACTAGCGGGGGCTCCTACGAGCAGTACTTC. It encodes CASSFLGTSGGSYEQYF.

This chain links TRBV27 with TRBJ2-7, with 13 positions matching TRBD2. Unmatched junction bases numbered 2, after V lost 6 bases and J lost 3 bases. Germline assignment: CDR1 MNHEY and CDR2 SMNVEV (reference sequence). The CDR3 spans 14 residues. The CDR3 sequence: CASRLAGGLYEQYF. CDR3 nucleotide sequence: TGTGCCAGCAGACTAGCGGGGGGGCTCTACGAGCAGTACTTC.

The V gene is TRBV5-1, the J gene TRBJ1-2, with no clear D. The CDR3 is made up of 14 amino acids. V shed 6 bases and J shed 4 bases, with 16 bases lying between them. CDR1 SGHRS and CDR2 YFSETQ come from the germline V gene. The CDR3 nucleotides are TGCGCCAGCACCCTTGACTCGCCATCCTATGGCTACACCTTC. The encoded protein is CASTLDSPSYGYTF.

J is TRBJ2-2 and V is TRBV28, with 9 bases that match TRBD1. V was clipped by 5 bases and J by 5 bases; unmatched bases: 9. Per the germline V gene, CDR1 is MDHEN and CDR2 is SYDVKM. CDR3 length: 16 amino acids. The CDR3 DNA follows: TGTGCCAGCAGTCTCTGGGACAGGGAAGTTACCGGGGAGCTGTTTTTT. This codes for CASSLWDREVTGELFF.

In its sample, this clone was seen a few times. One end of the junction varies from germline; a read error may be responsible. The chain uses TRBV7-9 and TRBJ2-5, with 9 bases that match TRBD2. Germline V CDR1 and CDR2: SEHNR, FQNEAQ (reference sequence). The CDR3 has 17 amino acids. This chain's CDR3 is CSSSLASGGRKVETQYF. In DNA form, the CDR3 reads TGTTCCAGCAGCTTAGCCAGCGGGGGGCGCAAAGTGGAGACCCAGTACTTC.

CDR3: CASSVGQGDYGYTF. CDR3 nucleotides: TGTGCCAGCAGCGTCGGACAGGGAGACTATGGCTACACCTTC. The chain joins TRBV5-4 to TRBJ1-2, with 8 bases aligning to TRBD1. The germline V gene has CDR1 SGHNT and CDR2 YYREEE (reference sequence). The CDR3 runs 14 residues. With V trimmed by 4 bases and J by 3 bases, 5 bases remained unmatched.

The J gene is TRBJ2-5, the V gene TRBV2; 10 bases fit TRBD1. The DNA end is a closer match to TRBJ2-7, so the J assignment may be wrong. Germline lookup yields CDR1 SNHLY and CDR2 FYNNEI. The CDR3 totals 16 residues. Here the CDR3 reads CASSGLGTGVQGEQYF. CDR3 DNA sequence: TGTGCCAGCAGTGGACTGGGGACAGGGGTGCAGGGCGAGCAGTACTTC.

The chain is built from TRBV19 and TRBJ2-1, with 9 bases aligning to TRBD2. The V gene's germline CDR1 is LNHDA and CDR2 SQIVND (reference sequence). V trimming: 3 bases; J trimming: 9 bases; junction bases outside the gene matches: 3. This CDR3 contains 13 residues. In DNA, the CDR3 is TGTGCCAGTAGTATCGCGGGGGGGTTTGAGCAGTTCTTC. Its protein product is CASSIAGGFEQFF.

The CDR3 coding sequence is TGTGCCAGCAGTTTCGGGCGGGGGGGTCTATATACGCAGTATTTT. It yields the protein CASSFGRGGLYTQYF. The V and J genes are TRBV27 and TRBJ2-3, with TRBD2 matching over 9 bases. Germline lookup yields CDR1 MNHEY and CDR2 SMNVEV (reference sequence). Trimming removed 3 bases from V and 7 bases from J; junction bases left unmatched: 8. This CDR3 is built from 15 residues.

This chain joins TRBV5-4 and TRBJ2-7; 8 bases agree with TRBD2. The CDR3 is made up of 14 amino acids. Losses at the gene ends were 0 bases for V and 7 bases for J; bases not matched to a gene: 6. Per the germline V gene, CDR1 is SGHNT and CDR2 is YYREEE (reference sequence). DNA of the CDR3: TGTGCCAGCAGCTTGGATAGCGGGGCCGGGGAGCAGTACTTC. Protein product: CASSLDSGAGEQYF.

The rearrangement links TRBV28 to TRBJ2-2; 7 bases line up with TRBD1. Germline V lookup: CDR1 MDHEN, CDR2 SYDVKM. The CDR3 sequence is 14 residues long. V shed 3 bases, J shed 7 bases, and the junction held 5 bases outside the gene matches. The CDR3 is CASSLTGRNGELFF. CDR3 nucleotide sequence: TGTGCCAGCAGTTTGACAGGGCGGAACGGGGAGCTGTTTTTT.

This clone was observed a handful of times. The chain combines TRBV28 with TRBJ1-4; TRBD1 matches 7 bases. Trimming took 6 bases from V and 7 from J; bases not matched to a gene: 8. CDR3 length: 14 residues. From germline, CDR1 is MDHEN and CDR2 SYDVKM. In DNA form, the CDR3 reads TGTGCCAGCAGGGGTGACAGGGTCAGTGAAAAACTGTTTTTT. Protein sequence: CASRGDRVSEKLFF.

This chain uses TRBV7-9 with TRBJ1-5; weak D call: TRBD1 (6 bases). Per the germline V gene, CDR1 is SEHNR and CDR2 is FQNEAQ (reference sequence). The CDR3 covers 15 residues. V lost 1 base and J 4 bases, leaving 11 bases between the germline ends. The CDR3 region has the DNA TGTGCCAGCAGCTTAGGGGACAAGGGGAATCAGCCCCAGCATTTT. Protein: CASSLGDKGNQPQHF.

The chain joins TRBV7-8 to TRBJ1-4, with unresolved D. The V end was cut by 5 bases, the J end by 3 bases, with 7 bases between. Per germline, CDR1 SGHVS and CDR2 FQNEAQ. The CDR3 is 13 residues long. This CDR3 is CASSRGANEKLFF. The DNA for the CDR3 is TGTGCCAGCAGCCGCGGGGCTAATGAAAAACTGTTTTTT.

This sequence joins TRBV14 and TRBJ2-5, with TRBD2 matching 8 bases. CDR1 SGHDN and CDR2 FVKESK come from the germline V gene. This CDR3 has 14 amino acids. V lost 4 bases to trimming and J lost 4 bases; unmatched junction nucleotides: 5. The CDR3 region is CASSRRGGGETQYF. The CDR3 coding sequence is TGTGCCAGCAGCCGTCGGGGGGGCGGAGAGACCCAGTACTTC.